This T cell receptor (beta chain) came from a study of T cell responses to AZD1222 COVID-19 vaccine. Study details: Second-dose recipients at about 4 or about 12 weeks were treated as one pooled group. Study observations and caveats: Repertoire sampling was restricted to post-peak T cell response timepoints. Clonal diversity may have been underestimated in mostly white British donors. Only a handful of AZD1222 recipients were seropositive at baseline.

Assay used: immunoSEQ multiplex PCR; TCRdb lists only in-frame clones, some missing. The sample holds about 120,000 clones, roughly 90% seen once. To note about this clone: Its antigen is still unknown.

The CDR3 covers 16 residues. Germline loops: CDR1 SGDLS, CDR2 YYNGEE. The ends were cut back, 0 bases at V and 1 base at J, with 10 bases in the middle. This receptor was taken from an adult in good health. The source was peripheral blood, collected on day 0 of AZD1222 vaccination. This chain links TRBV9 with TRBJ2-2; tentative D call: TRBD2 (5 bases). CDR3 sequence reads: CASSVEGVWNTGELFF. In DNA, the CDR3 is TGTGCCAGCAGCGTAGAGGGAGTGTGGAACACCGGGGAGCTGTTTTTT.